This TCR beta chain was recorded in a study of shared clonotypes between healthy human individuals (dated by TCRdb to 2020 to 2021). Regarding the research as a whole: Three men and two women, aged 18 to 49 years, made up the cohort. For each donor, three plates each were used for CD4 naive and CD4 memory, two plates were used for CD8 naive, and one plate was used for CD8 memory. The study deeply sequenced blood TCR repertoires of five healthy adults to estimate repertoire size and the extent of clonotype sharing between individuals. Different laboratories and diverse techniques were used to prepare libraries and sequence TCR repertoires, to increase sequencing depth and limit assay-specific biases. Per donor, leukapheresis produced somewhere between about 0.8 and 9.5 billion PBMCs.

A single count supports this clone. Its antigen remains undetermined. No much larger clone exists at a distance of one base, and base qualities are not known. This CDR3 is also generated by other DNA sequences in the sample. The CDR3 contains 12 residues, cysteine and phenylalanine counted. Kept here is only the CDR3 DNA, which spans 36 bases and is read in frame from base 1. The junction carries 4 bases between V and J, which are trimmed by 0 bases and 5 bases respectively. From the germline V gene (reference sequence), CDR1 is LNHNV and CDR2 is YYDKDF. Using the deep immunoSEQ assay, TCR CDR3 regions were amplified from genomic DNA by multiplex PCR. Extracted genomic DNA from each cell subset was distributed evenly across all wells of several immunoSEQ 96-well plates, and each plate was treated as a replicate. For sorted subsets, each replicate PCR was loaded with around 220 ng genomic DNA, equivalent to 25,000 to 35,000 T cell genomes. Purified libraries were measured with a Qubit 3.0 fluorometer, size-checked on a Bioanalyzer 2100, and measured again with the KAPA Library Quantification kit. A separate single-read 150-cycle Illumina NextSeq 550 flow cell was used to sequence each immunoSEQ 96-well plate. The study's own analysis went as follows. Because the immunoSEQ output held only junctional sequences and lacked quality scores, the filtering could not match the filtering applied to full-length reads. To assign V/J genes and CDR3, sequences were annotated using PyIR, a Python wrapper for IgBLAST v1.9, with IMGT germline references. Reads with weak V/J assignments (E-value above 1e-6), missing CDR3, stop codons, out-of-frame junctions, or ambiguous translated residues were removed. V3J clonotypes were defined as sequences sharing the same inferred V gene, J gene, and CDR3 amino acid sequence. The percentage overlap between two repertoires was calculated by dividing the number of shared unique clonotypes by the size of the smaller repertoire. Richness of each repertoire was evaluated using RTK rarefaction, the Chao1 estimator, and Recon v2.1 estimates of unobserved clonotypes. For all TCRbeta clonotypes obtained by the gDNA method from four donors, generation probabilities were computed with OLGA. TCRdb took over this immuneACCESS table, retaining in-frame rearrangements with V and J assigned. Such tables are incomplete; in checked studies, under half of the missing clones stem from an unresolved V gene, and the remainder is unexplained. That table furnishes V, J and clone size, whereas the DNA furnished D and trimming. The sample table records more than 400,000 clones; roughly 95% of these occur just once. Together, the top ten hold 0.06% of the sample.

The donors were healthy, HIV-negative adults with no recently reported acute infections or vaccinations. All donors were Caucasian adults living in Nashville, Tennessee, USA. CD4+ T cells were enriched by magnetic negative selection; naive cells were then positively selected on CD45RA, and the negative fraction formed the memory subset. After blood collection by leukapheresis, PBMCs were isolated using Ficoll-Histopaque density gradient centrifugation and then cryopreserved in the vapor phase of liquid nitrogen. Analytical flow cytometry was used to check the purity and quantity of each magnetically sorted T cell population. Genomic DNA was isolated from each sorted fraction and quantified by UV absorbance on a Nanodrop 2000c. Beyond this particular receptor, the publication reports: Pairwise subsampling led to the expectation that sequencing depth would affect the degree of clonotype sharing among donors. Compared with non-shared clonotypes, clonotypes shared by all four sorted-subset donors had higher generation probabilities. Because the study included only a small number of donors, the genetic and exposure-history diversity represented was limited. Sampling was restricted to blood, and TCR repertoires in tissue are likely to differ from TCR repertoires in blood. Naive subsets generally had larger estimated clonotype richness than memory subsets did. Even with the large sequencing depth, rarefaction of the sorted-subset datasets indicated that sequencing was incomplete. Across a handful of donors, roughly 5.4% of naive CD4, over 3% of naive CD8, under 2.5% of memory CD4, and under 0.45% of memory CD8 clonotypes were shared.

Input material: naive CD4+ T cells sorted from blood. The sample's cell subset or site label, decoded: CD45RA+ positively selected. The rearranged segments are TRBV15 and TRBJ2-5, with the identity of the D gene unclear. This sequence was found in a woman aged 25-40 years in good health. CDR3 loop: CATSREGETQYF. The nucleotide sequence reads TGTGCCACCAGCAGAGAAGGGGAGACCCAGTACTTC.